The clone carrying this T cell receptor (beta chain) was counted between two and nine times. Its antigen is currently unknown. This CDR3 contains 14 residues. Germline V gene sequence: CDR1 DFQATT, CDR2 SNEGSKA (reference sequence). The source of the sample is a study of blood T cells in healthy people across ages. Combining a sample-barcoded 5' primer with a J-beta primer mix, a second PCR ran for 7 to 11 cycles. TCRdb itself ran the 5' RACE reads through MiXCR, one entry per CDR3 protein. The data show roughly 550,000 distinct CDR3 sequences, nearly 25% seen once. Whole-study results and caveats: Older individuals had lower TCR beta diversity per million T cells (the decline was roughly linear).

In addition, the sample was reused for a study of T cells of mothers and their children. In that study: Six children and their three healthy Caucasian mothers were the donors. Over 9.5 million reads per mother and roughly 3 million per child were obtained. Slightly higher but non-significant overlap marked related mother-child pairs versus unrelated pairs.

The specimen was blood. The chain has TRBV20-1 and TRBJ2-7; 8 nucleotides align to TRBD1. The sequence derives from a boy younger than 18 in good health. For the CDR3, the DNA is TGCAGCCGACCCGGACAGGGAAAGACCTACGAGCAGTACTTC. Translation: CSRPGQGKTYEQYF.